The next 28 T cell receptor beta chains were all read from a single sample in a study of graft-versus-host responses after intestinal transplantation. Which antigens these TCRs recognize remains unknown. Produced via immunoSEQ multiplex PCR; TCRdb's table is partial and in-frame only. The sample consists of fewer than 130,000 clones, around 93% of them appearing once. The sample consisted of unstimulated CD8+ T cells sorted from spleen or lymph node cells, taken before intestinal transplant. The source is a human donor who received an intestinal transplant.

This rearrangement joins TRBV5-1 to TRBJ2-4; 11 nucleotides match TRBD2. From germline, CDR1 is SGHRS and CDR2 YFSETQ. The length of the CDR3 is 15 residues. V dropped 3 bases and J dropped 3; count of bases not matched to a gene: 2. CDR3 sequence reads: CASSYSGGVKNIQYF. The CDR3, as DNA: TGCGCCAGCAGCTATAGCGGGGGGGTCAAAAACATTCAGTACTTC. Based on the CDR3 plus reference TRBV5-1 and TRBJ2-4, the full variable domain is KAGVTQTPRYLIKTRGQQVTLSCSPISGHRSVSWYQQTPGQGLQFLFEYFSETQRNKGNFPGRFSGRQFSNSRSEMNVSTLELGDSALYLCASSYSGGVKNIQYFGAGTRLSVL.

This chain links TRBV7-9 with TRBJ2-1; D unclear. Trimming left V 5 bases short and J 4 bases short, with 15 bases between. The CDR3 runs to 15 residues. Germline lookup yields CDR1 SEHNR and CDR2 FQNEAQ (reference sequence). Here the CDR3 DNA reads TGTGCCAGCAGCCCTCCATTGGTCCCGTACAATGAGCAGTTCTTC. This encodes CASSPPLVPYNEQFF.

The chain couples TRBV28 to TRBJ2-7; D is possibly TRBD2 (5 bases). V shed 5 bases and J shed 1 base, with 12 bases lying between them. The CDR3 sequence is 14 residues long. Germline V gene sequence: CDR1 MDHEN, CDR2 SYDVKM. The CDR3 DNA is TGTGCCAGCAGTCCTCAGCGGAGTTCCTACGAGCAGTACTTC. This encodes CASSPQRSSYEQYF.

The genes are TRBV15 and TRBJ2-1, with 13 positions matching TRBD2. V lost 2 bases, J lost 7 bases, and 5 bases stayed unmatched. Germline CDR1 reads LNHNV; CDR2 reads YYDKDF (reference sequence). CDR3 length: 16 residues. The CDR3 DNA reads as TGTGCCACCAGCAGACTTGGGACTAGCGGGATTAATGAGCAGTTCTTC. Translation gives CATSRLGTSGINEQFF.

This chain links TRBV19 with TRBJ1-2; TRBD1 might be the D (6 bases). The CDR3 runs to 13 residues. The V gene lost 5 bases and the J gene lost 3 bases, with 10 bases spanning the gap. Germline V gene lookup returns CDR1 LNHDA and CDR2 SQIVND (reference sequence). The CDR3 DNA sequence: TGTGCCAGTAGTGAACAGGGTTACTATGGCTACACCTTC. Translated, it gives CASSEQGYYGYTF.

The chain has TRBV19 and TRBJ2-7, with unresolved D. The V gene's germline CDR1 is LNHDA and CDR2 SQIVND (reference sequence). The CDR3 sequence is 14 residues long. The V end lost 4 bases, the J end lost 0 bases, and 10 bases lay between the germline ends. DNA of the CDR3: TGTGCCAGTAGTACCTATGGACCCTCCTACGAGCAGTACTTC. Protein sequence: CASSTYGPSYEQYF.

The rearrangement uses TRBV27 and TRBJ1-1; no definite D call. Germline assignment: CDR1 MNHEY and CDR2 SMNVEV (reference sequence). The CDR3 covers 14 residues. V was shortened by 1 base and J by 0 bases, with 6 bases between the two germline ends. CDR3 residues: CASSLFPVNTEAFF. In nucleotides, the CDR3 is TGTGCCAGCAGTTTATTCCCGGTGAACACTGAAGCTTTCTTT.

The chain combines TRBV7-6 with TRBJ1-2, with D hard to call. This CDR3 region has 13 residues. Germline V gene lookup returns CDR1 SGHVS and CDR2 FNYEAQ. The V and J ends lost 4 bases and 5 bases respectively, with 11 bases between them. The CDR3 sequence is CASSSRTEYGYTF. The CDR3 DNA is TGTGCCAGCAGCTCTCGGACGGAGTATGGCTACACCTTC.

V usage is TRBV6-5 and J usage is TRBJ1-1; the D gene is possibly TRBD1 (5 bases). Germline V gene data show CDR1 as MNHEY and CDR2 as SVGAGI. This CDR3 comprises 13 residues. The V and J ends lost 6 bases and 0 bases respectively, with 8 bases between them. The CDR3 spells CASRGRLNTEAFF. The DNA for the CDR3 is TGTGCCAGCAGGGGACGGCTGAACACTGAAGCTTTCTTT.

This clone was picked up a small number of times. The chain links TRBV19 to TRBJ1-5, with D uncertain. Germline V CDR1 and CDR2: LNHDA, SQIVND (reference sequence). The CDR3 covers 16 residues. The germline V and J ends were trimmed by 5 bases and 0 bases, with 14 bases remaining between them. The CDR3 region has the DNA TGTGCCAGTAGTGCGTCGACCGGTTATAGCAATCAGCCCCAGCATTTT. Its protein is CASSASTGYSNQPQHF.

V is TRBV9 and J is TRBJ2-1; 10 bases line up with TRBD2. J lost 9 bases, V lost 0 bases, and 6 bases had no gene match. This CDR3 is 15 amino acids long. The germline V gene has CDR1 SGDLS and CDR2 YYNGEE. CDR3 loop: CASSVAVSGGSEQFF. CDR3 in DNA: TGTGCCAGCAGCGTAGCTGTTAGCGGGGGGAGTGAGCAGTTCTTC. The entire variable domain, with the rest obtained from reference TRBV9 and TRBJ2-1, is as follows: DSGVTQTPKHLITATGQRVTLRCSPRSGDLSVYWYQQSLDQGLQFLIQYYNGEERAKGNILERFSAQQFPDLHSELNLSSLELGDSALYFCASSVAVSGGSEQFFGPGTRLTVL.

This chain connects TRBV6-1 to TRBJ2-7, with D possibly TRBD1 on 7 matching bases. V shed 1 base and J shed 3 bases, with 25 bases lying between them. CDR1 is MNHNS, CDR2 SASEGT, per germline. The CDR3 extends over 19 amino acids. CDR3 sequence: CASSEGEGGAGLNFYEQYF. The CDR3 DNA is TGTGCCAGCAGTGAAGGTGAAGGGGGCGCGGGACTGAACTTCTACGAGCAGTACTTC.

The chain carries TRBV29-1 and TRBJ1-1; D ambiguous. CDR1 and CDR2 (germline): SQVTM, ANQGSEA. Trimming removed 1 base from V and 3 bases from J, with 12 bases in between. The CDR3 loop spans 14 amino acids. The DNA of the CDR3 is TGCAGCGTTGAAGGGGAACAGTGGGACACTGAAGCTTTCTTT. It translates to CSVEGEQWDTEAFF.

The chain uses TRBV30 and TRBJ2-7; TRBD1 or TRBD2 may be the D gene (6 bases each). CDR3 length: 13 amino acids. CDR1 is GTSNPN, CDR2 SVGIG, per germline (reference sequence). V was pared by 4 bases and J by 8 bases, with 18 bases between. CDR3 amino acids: CAWIAPSGAKQYF. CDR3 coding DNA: TGTGCCTGGATCGCCCCGTCGGGGGCGAAGCAGTACTTC.

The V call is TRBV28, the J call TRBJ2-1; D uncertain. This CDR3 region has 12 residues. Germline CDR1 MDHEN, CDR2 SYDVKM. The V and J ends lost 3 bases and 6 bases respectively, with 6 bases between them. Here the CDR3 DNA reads TGTGCCAGCAGTTTCCGAGGCAATGAGCAGTTCTTC. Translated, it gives CASSFRGNEQFF.

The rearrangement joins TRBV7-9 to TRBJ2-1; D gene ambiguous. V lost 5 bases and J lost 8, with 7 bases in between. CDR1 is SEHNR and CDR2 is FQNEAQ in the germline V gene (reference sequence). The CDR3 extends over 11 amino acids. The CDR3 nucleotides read TGTGCCAGCAGCCTAGGTCATGAGCAGTTCTTC. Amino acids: CASSLGHEQFF.

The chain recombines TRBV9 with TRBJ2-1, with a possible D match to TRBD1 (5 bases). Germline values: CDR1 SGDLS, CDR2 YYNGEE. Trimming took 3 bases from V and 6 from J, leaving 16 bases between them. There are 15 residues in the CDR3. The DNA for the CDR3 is TGTGCCAGCAGCGCAGGGTCCTGGATCGGCAATGAGCAGTTCTTC. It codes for CASSAGSWIGNEQFF. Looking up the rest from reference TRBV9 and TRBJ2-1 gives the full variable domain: DSGVTQTPKHLITATGQRVTLRCSPRSGDLSVYWYQQSLDQGLQFLIQYYNGEERAKGNILERFSAQQFPDLHSELNLSSLELGDSALYFCASSAGSWIGNEQFFGPGTRLTVL.

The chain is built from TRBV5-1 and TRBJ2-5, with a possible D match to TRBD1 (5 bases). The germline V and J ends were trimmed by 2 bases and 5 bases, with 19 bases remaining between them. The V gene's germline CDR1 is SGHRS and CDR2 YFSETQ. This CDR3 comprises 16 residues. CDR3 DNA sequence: TGCGCCAGCAGCTTTACCACAGGTGCCCAAAGGGAGACCCAGTACTTC. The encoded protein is CASSFTTGAQRETQYF.

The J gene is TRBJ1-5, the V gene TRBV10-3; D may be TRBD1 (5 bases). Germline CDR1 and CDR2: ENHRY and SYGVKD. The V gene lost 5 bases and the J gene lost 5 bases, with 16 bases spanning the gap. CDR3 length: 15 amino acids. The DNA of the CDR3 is TGTGCCATCAGTCCCGGGACTCGAGGGGATCAGCCCCAGCATTTT. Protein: CAISPGTRGDQPQHF.

Written as DNA, the CDR3 is TGTGCCAGCAGTTTACACTTAGTTAATGAAAAACTGTTTTTT. Protein product: CASSLHLVNEKLFF. The chain joins TRBV28 to TRBJ1-4; D is uncertain. Trimming removed 2 bases at V and 4 bases at J, with 8 bases between. The CDR3 runs to 14 residues. Looked up from germline, CDR1 is MDHEN and CDR2 is SYDVKM.

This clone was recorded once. This CDR3 is CAISSEGVYGELFF. The CDR3 DNA reads TGTGCCATCAGTTCCGAGGGAGTGTACGGGGAGCTGTTTTTT. The gene calls are TRBV10-3 and TRBJ2-2; D might be TRBD2 (5 bases). The CDR3 contains 14 residues. The germline gives CDR1 ENHRY, CDR2 SYGVKD. With 5 bases removed from V and 7 bases from J, the gap between germline ends came to 14 bases.

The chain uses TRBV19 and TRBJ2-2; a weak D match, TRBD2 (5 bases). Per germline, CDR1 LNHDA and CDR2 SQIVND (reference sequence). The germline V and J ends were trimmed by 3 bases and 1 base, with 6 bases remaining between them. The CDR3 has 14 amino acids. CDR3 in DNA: TGTGCCAGTAGTATTGGACTGAACACCGGGGAGCTGTTTTTT. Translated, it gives CASSIGLNTGELFF.

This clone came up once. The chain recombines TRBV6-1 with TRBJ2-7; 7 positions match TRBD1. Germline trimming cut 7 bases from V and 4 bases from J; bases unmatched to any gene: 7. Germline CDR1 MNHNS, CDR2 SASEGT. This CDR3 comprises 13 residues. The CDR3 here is CASIRTGEYEQYF. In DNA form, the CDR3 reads TGTGCCAGCATCAGGACAGGCGAGTACGAGCAGTACTTC.

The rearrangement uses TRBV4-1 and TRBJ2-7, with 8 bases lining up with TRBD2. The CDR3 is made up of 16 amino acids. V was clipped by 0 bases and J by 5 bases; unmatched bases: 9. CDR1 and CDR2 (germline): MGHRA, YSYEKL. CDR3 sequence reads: CASSQDPGGRANEQYF. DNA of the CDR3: TGCGCCAGCAGCCAAGATCCGGGGGGGAGGGCCAACGAGCAGTACTTC.

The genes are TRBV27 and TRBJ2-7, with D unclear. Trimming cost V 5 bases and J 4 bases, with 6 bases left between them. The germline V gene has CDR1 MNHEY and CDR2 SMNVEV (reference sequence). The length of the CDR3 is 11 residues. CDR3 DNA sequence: TGTGCCAGCAGTGCCGTTTACGAGCAGTACTTC. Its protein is CASSAVYEQYF.

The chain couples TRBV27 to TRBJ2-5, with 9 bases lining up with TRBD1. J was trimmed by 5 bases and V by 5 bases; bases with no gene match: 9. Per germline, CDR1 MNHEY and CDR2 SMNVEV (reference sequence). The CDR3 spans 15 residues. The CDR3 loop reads CASSPRTGESETQYF. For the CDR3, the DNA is TGTGCCAGCAGTCCCCGGACAGGGGAGAGCGAGACCCAGTACTTC.

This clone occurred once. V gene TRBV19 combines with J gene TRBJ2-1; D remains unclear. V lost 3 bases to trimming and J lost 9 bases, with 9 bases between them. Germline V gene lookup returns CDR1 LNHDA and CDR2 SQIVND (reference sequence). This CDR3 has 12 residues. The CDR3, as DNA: TGTGCCAGTAGTATCGGCGCGACTGAGCAGTTCTTC. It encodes CASSIGATEQFF.

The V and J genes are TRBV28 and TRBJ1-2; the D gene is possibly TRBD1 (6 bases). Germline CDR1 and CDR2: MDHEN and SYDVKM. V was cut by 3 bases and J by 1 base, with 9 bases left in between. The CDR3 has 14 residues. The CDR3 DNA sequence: TGTGCCAGCAGTTTCGAAGGGGGTAACTATGGCTACACCTTC. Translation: CASSFEGGNYGYTF.